One and the same sample provided the 15 T cell receptor beta chains below, sequenced in a study of T cells in Graves' hyperthyroidism and ophthalmopathy. What was amplified from RNA transcripts were TCR beta CDR3 regions. The HTBI primer set drove a first-round RT-PCR of the TCR CDR3. TCRdb recomputed calls from the multiplex PCR reads with MiXCR, one row per CDR3 protein. The data show about 680,000 distinct CDR3 sequences, 30% to 40% seen once. The sequenced sample consisted of blood. Receptor source: a woman aged 35 to 49 with Graves' hyperthyroidism.

There are a few counts of this clonotype. This chain uses TRBV7-2 with TRBJ2-5; 9 bases line up with TRBD2. V was pared by 8 bases and J by 0 bases, with 7 bases of the junction left unmatched. Germline CDR1 is SGHTA and CDR2 is FQGNSA. The CDR3 covers 15 residues. The DNA for the CDR3 is TGTGCCAGCTCTCCTAGCGGGGAGTACCAAGAGACCCAGTACTTC. It yields the protein CASSPSGEYQETQYF.

This clonotype has just a few counts. This sequence joins TRBV5-1 and TRBJ1-2; D might be TRBD1 (5 bases). V was cut by 4 bases and J by 0 bases, with 13 bases left in between. CDR3 size: 15 residues. Germline V gives CDR1 SGHRS, CDR2 YFSETQ. Here the CDR3 DNA reads TGCGCCAGCAGCCCCGGGGCAGACACTAACTATGGCTACACCTTC. Translating it yields CASSPGADTNYGYTF.

The gene calls are TRBV20-1 and TRBJ2-7; perhaps TRBD2 as D (6 bases). Germline V lookup: CDR1 DFQATT, CDR2 SNEGSKA (reference sequence). The CDR3 runs 14 residues. Trimming took off 2 bases at V and 9 bases at J, with 20 bases between the two ends. The CDR3 spells CSARLGAGPDTQYF. DNA for the CDR3: TGCAGTGCTAGACTTGGAGCGGGCCCAGATACGCAGTACTTC.

The rearrangement uses TRBV30 and TRBJ2-5; 9 bases are shared with TRBD1. Per germline, CDR1 GTSNPN and CDR2 SVGIG (reference sequence). This CDR3 has 14 residues. V lost 1 base to trimming and J lost 5 bases; unmatched junction nucleotides: 5. CDR3 DNA: TGTGCCTGGAGTGGGGGACAGGGATTGGAGACCCAGTACTTC. It specifies CAWSGGQGLETQYF. The full variable domain, rest sourced from reference TRBV30 and TRBJ2-5, is SQTIHQWPATLVQPVGSPLSLECTVEGTSNPNLYWYRQAAGRGLQLLFYSVGIGQISSEVPQNLSASRPQDRQFILSSKKLLLSDSGFYLCAWSGGQGLETQYFGPGTRLLVL.

As concerns this clonotype: Possible read error: a much larger clone is one base away. The V gene is TRBV24-1, the J gene TRBJ1-5; D call uncertain. The CDR3 is 13 residues long. The V gene's germline CDR1 is KGHDR and CDR2 SFDVKD. CDR3 residues: CAARQHSNQPQHF. The CDR3 DNA sequence: TGTGCCGCCAGGCAGCATAGCAATCAGCCCCAGCATTTT.

This clonotype came up many times. The chain uses TRBV11-2 and TRBJ1-5, with D possibly TRBD1 on 6 matching bases. CDR3 length equals 14 residues. V was pared by 5 bases and J by 7 bases, with 15 bases between. CDR1 SGHAT and CDR2 FQNNGV come from the germline V gene. CDR3 protein: CASSIPTGRQPQHF. The CDR3 coding sequence is TGTGCCAGCAGCATCCCAACAGGGAGGCAGCCCCAGCATTTT.

The rearrangement links TRBV3-1 to TRBJ2-5, with 8 nucleotides matching TRBD1. V lost 7 bases, J lost 5 bases, and 12 bases stayed unmatched. The length of the CDR3 is 15 residues. Per the germline V gene, CDR1 is LGHDT and CDR2 is YNNKEL (reference sequence). The CDR3 nucleotides read TGTGCCAGCACCCCGCCCCGGACAGGGAGGGAGACCCAGTACTTC. It is translated as CASTPPRTGRETQYF.

The table lists this clonotype with many counts. DNA of the CDR3: TGTGCCAGCAGCGACAGCGGGACAGCCTACGAGCAGTACTTC. This translates into CASSDSGTAYEQYF. The chain couples TRBV9 to TRBJ2-7; either TRBD1 or TRBD2 may supply D (7 bases each). The CDR3 is made up of 14 amino acids. Germline V lookup: CDR1 SGDLS, CDR2 YYNGEE. The V end was cut by 3 bases, the J end by 2 bases, with 12 bases between.

This clonotype appeared many times. The V call is TRBV7-2, the J call TRBJ2-7; tentatively, D is TRBD2 (6 bases). V lost 3 bases and J 0 bases, leaving 12 bases between the germline ends. Per the germline V gene, CDR1 is SGHTA and CDR2 is FQGNSA. The CDR3 has 15 residues. The CDR3 DNA sequence: TGTGCCAGCAGCTTTCTAGCGACCAGCTCCTACGAGCAGTACTTC. Translating gives CASSFLATSSYEQYF.

This clonotype was observed many times. J is TRBJ1-1 and V is TRBV19; TRBD1 aligns across 7 bases. The CDR3 consists of 14 residues. The V gene's germline CDR1 is LNHDA and CDR2 SQIVND (reference sequence). V shed 7 bases, J shed 1 base, and the junction held 6 bases outside the gene matches. The CDR3 loop is CASIMTGTNTEAFF. As DNA, the CDR3 is TGTGCCAGTATCATGACAGGGACGAACACTGAAGCTTTCTTT.

This clonotype came up a few times. The rearrangement uses TRBV5-6 and TRBJ2-6; 7 bases agree with TRBD1. V shed 4 bases and J 4 bases; nucleotides not matched to a gene: 8. CDR3 length: 16 residues. Germline loops: CDR1 SGHDT, CDR2 YYEEEE. The CDR3 DNA reads as TGTGCCAGCAGCCCGAGACAGGGCACCGGGGCCAACGTCCTGACTTTC. Translating gives CASSPRQGTGANVLTF.

This rearrangement joins TRBV10-3 to TRBJ1-5; D unresolved. Trimming cost V 5 bases and J 9 bases, with 17 bases left between them. The CDR3 loop spans 14 amino acids. CDR1 and CDR2 from the germline V gene are ENHRY and SYGVKD. CDR3 amino acids: CAISLVRGAGPQHF. CDR3 coding DNA: TGTGCCATCAGTTTAGTTCGGGGTGCCGGGCCCCAGCATTTT.

This clonotype has at least ten counts. The chain links TRBV7-8 to TRBJ1-4; D unresolved. Trimming removed 5 bases at V and 0 bases at J, with 13 bases between. The germline gives CDR1 SGHVS, CDR2 FQNEAQ. The CDR3 runs 16 residues. As DNA, the CDR3 is TGTGCCAGCAGCAGAGTTACAGCAACAACTAATGAAAAACTGTTTTTT. This sequence encodes CASSRVTATTNEKLFF.

This clonotype was detected only a few times. V and J are TRBV2 and TRBJ2-7; D is unclear. V lost 8 bases and J lost 3, with 11 bases in between. The CDR3 has 12 amino acids. The germline V gene has CDR1 SNHLY and CDR2 FYNNEI. For the CDR3, the DNA is TGTGCCAGCGTAAGAAGCGACTACGAGCAGTACTTC. Translated: CASVRSDYEQYF.

V and J are TRBV15 and TRBJ2-2; the match to TRBD1 covers 9 bases. This CDR3 comprises 15 residues. V lost 10 bases, J lost 1 base, and 7 bases stayed unmatched. Per germline, CDR1 LNHNV and CDR2 YYDKDF (reference sequence). The CDR3, as DNA: TGTGCCATCGGGACAGGGAGAATGAACACCGGGGAGCTGTTTTTT. Its translation: CAIGTGRMNTGELFF. The full variable domain, rest sourced from reference TRBV15 and TRBJ2-2, is DAMVIQNPRYQVTQFGKPVTLSCSQTLNHNVMYWYQQKSSQAPKLLFHYYDKDFNNEADTPDNFQSRRPNTSFCFLDIRSPGLGDTAMYLCAIGTGRMNTGELFFGEGSRLTVL.